Sequencing of this T cell receptor (beta chain) was carried out in a study of breast tumors, draining lymph nodes, adjacent tissues. MiXCR was run by TCRdb on the multiplex PCR reads, yielding one entry per CDR3 protein. The sample has some 130,000 distinct CDR3 sequences, less than 20% seen once. Samples came from axillary lymph nodes draining the breast cancer. The V end was cut by 8 bases, the J end by 2 bases, with 15 bases between. Germline assignment: CDR1 LNHDA and CDR2 SQIVND (reference sequence). The CDR3 length is 14 residues. Ten or more counts support this clonotype. Sequencing input: axillary lymph node tissue. The sequence came from a female donor with breast cancer. Some clones in this sample may be carry-over from other donors' samples. The rearrangement links TRBV19 to TRBJ2-5; a possible D gene is TRBD1 (6 bases). The CDR3 coding sequence is TGTGCCAGTGGTCTAGGGGGAAGGCAAGAGACCCAGTACTTC. This translates into CASGLGGRQETQYF.